The present TCR beta chain was sequenced within a study of blood T cell repertoires in COVID-19. In the study overall: T cells, B-cell-depleted T cells, or PBMCs supplied cDNA or gDNA.

CDR1 and CDR2 from the germline V gene are LGHDT and YNNKEL (reference sequence). Unmatched junction bases numbered 4, after V lost 1 base and J lost 2 bases. The CDR3 length is 15 residues. In the source study's methods: It was from reference gene primer amplification that nucleated cell counts were estimated. Sequencing was performed with immunoSEQ multiplex PCR; in TCRdb, only in-frame clones are kept and a portion is missing. V and J calls and clone size are as listed in that table; D and trimming were resolved from the DNA. Altogether 400,000 or so clones are present, about 87% being singletons, with the ten largest covering 0.7% to 0.85%.

The specimen was peripheral blood. V gene TRBV3-1 (or the pseudogene TRBV3-2) combines with J gene TRBJ1-2, with 7 bases matching TRBD1. This TCR was recovered from a man aged 18 to 35 with COVID-19, enrolled during active disease. CDR3 coding DNA: TGTGCCAGCAGCCAAGCGGGACAGAAAAACTATGGCTACACCTTC. This gives the protein CASSQAGQKNYGYTF.